The entry below describes one TCR beta chain. Germline CDR1 SEHNR, CDR2 FQNEAQ (reference sequence). Trimming pared 3 bases from V and 4 bases from J, leaving 10 bases between. The CDR3 totals 13 residues. In the authors' methods: Estimation of nucleated cell counts was performed using reference gene primer amplification. Sequenced by immunoSEQ multiplex PCR; TCRdb stores in-frame clones only, minus some. V and J calls and clone size are those listed in that table; D and trimming were worked out from the DNA. The table has around 320,000 clones, around 90% seen once. The data stem from a study of blood T cell repertoires in COVID-19. The wider study: Samples taken during acute and convalescent COVID-19 were collected in the United States, Italy and Spain. The analysed material was cDNA or gDNA that came from T cells, B-cell-depleted T cells, or PBMCs.

This receptor was obtained from a man between 18 and 35 years old with active or convalescent COVID-19. Sequenced: peripheral blood. V and J are TRBV7-9 and TRBJ2-7; D possibly corresponds to TRBD1 (6 bases). Written as DNA, the CDR3 is TGTGCCAGCAGCTTCCCAGGGGCATACGAGCAGTACTTC. It specifies CASSFPGAYEQYF. Using reference TRBV7-9 and TRBJ2-7 for the parts outside the CDR3, the full variable domain is DTGVSQNPRHKITKRGQNVTFRCDPISEHNRLYWYRQTLGQGPEFLTYFQNEAQLEKSRLLSDRFSAERPKGSFSTLEIQRTEQGDSAMYLCASSFPGAYEQYFGPGTRLTVT.